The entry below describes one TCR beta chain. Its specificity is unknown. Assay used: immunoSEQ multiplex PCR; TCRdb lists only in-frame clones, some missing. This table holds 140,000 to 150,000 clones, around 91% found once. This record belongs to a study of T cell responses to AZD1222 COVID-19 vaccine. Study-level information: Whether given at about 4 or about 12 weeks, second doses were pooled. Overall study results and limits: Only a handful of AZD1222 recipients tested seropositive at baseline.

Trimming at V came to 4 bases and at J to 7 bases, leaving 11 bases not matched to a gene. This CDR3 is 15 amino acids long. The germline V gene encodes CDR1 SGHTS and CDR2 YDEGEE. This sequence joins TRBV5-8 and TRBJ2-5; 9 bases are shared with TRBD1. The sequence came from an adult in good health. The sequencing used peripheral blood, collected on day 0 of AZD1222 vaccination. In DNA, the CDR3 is TGTGCCAGCAGCCGGAGGTGGGACAGGGTCGCGACCCAGTACTTC. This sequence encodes CASSRRWDRVATQYF.